The present T cell receptor (beta chain) was sequenced within a study of a mutant IDH1 vaccine in newly diagnosed glioma. The wider study: Vaccination of patients was performed eight times, in weeks 1, 3, 5, 7, 11, 15, 19 and 23. Sex distribution of treated patients was about 60% male and roughly 40% female; mean age was around 40 years. Most patients had radiochemotherapy with temozolomide before enrollment; others had one alone.

TCRdb's copy holds only in-frame clones and misses some; the assay was immunoSEQ multiplex PCR. The repertoire has 100,000 to 120,000 clones, around 90% of them found once; the top ten carry 0.55% to 0.7%. This CDR3 is 12 amino acids long. V shed 6 bases and J 5 bases; nucleotides not matched to a gene: 5. From germline, CDR1 is SQVTM and CDR2 ANQGSEA. To note about this clone: Its specificity is unknown.

The time point is: week 11, during vaccination. Mutant IDH1 20-mer peptide, at 300 ug, made up each vaccine dose, with topical imiquimod. The V gene is TRBV29-1, the J gene TRBJ2-5, with 8 nucleotides matching TRBD1. The sequence came from a woman in her 50s with glioma. The material was PBMCs, obtained from a glioma patient whose treatment included an IDH1 peptide vaccine. The CDR3 sequence is CSVGQGSETQYF. CDR3 DNA sequence: TGCAGCGTCGGACAGGGTTCGGAGACCCAGTACTTC.